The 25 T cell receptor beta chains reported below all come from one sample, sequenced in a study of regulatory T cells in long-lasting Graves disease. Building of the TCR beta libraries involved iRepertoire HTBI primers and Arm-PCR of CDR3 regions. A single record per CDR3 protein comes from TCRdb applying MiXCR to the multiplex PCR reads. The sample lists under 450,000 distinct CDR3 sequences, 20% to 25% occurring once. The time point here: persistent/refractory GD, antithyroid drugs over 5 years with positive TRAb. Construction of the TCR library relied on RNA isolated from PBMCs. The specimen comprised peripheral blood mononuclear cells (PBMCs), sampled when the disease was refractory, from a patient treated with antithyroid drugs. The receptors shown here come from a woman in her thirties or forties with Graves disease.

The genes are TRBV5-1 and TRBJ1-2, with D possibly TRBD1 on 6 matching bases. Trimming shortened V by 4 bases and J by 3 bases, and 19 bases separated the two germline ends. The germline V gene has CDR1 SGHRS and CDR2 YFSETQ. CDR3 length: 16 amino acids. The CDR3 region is CASSTLGGPRDYGYTF. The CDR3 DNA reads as TGCGCCAGCAGCACCTTAGGGGGGCCGAGGGACTATGGCTACACCTTC.

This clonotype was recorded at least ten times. CDR3 nucleotide sequence: TGTGCCAGCAGCCAGACAGGGATTTACGAGCAGTACTTC. This codes for CASSQTGIYEQYF. The rearrangement links TRBV11-2 to TRBJ2-7, with TRBD1 identical over 7 bases. The junction had 5 bases not matched to a gene; V was cut back by 5 bases and J by 4 bases. Looked up from germline, CDR1 is SGHAT and CDR2 is FQNNGV. The CDR3 runs 13 residues.

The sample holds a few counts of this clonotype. The CDR3 bases are TGCGCCAGCAGCTTGGCGGGCAGCCTGGAGCAGTACTTC. It translates to CASSLAGSLEQYF. The V and J genes are TRBV5-1 and TRBJ2-7; D not resolved. CDR1 and CDR2 from the germline V gene are SGHRS and YFSETQ. Trimming took off 0 bases at V and 7 bases at J, with 11 bases between the two ends. This CDR3 has 13 amino acids. Full variable domain (outside the CDR3, taken from reference TRBV5-1 and TRBJ2-7): KAGVTQTPRYLIKTRGQQVTLSCSPISGHRSVSWYQQTPGQGLQFLFEYFSETQRNKGNFPGRFSGRQFSNSRSEMNVSTLELGDSALYLCASSLAGSLEQYFGPGTRLTVT.

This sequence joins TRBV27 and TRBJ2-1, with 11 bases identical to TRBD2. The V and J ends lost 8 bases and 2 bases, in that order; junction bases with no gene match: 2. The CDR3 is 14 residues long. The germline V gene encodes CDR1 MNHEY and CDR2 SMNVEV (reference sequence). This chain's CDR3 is CASGTSGPYNEQFF. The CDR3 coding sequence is TGTGCCAGCGGGACTAGCGGACCCTACAATGAGCAGTTCTTC.

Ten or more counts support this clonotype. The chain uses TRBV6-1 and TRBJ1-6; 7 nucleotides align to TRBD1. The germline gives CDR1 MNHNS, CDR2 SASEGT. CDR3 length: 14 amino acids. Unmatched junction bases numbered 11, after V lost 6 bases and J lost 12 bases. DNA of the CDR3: TGTGCCAGCAGAACCGGGACAGAATTTCTACCCCTCCACTTT. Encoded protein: CASRTGTEFLPLHF.

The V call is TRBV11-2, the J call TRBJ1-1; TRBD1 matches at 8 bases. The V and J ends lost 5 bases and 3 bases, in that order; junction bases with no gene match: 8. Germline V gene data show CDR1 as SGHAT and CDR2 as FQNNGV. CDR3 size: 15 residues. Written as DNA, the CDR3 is TGTGCCAGCAGCCAGCAACAGGGGGGTGACACTGAAGCTTTCTTT. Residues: CASSQQQGGDTEAFF. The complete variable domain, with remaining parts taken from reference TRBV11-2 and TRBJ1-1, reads EAGVAQSPRYKIIEKRQSVAFWCNPISGHATLYWYQQILGQGPKLLIQFQNNGVVDDSQLPKDRFSAERLKGVDSTLKIQPAKLEDSAVYLCASSQQQGGDTEAFFGQGTRLTVV.

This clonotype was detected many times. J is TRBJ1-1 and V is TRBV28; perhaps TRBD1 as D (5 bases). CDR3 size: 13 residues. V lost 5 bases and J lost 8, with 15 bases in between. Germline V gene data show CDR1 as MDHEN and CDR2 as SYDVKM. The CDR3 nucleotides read TGTGCCAGCAGTCCACCGACAGTTACAGAAGCTTTCTTT. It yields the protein CASSPPTVTEAFF.

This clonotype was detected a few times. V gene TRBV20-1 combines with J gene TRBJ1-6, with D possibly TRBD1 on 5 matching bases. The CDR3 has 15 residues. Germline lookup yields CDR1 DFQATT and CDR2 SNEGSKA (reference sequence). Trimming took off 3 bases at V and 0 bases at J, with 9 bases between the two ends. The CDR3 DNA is TGCAGTGCTAGCAGGGAGAGCTCCTATAATTCACCCCTCCACTTT. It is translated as CSASRESSYNSPLHF.

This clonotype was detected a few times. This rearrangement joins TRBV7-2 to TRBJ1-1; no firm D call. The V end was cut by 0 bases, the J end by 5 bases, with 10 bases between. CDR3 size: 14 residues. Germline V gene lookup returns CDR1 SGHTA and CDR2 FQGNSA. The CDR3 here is CASSLAGHGTEAFF. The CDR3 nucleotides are TGTGCCAGCAGCTTAGCGGGCCACGGTACTGAAGCTTTCTTT.

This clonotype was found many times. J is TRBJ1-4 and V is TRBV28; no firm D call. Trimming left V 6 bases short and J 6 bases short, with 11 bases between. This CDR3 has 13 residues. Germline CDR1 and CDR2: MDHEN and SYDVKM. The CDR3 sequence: CASSQNGHEKLFF. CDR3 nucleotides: TGTGCCAGCAGCCAAAACGGCCATGAAAAACTGTTTTTT.

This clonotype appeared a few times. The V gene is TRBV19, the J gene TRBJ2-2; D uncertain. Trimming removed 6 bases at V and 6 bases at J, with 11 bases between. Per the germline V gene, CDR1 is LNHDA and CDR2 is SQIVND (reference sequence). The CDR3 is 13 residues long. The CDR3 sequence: CASREPKAGELFF. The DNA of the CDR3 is TGTGCCAGTAGGGAGCCTAAAGCCGGGGAGCTGTTTTTT.

As DNA, the CDR3 is TGTGCCTGGAAACGTCCCGGGGATGGAGAGACCCAGTACTTC. Its translation is CAWKRPGDGETQYF. The rearrangement links TRBV30 to TRBJ2-5; the D gene is possibly TRBD2 (5 bases). The CDR3 covers 14 residues. V was cut by 4 bases and J by 4 bases, with 16 bases left in between. CDR1 and CDR2 from the germline V gene are GTSNPN and SVGIG (reference sequence). Using reference TRBV30 and TRBJ2-5 for the parts outside the CDR3, the full variable domain is SQTIHQWPATLVQPVGSPLSLECTVEGTSNPNLYWYRQAAGRGLQLLFYSVGIGQISSEVPQNLSASRPQDRQFILSSKKLLLSDSGFYLCAWKRPGDGETQYFGPGTRLLVL.

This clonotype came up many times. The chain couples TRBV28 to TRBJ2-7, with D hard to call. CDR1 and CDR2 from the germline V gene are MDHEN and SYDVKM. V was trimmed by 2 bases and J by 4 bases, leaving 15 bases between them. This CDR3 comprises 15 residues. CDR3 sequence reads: CASSLGNTLTYEQYF. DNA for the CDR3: TGTGCCAGCAGTTTAGGGAACACATTGACTTACGAGCAGTACTTC.

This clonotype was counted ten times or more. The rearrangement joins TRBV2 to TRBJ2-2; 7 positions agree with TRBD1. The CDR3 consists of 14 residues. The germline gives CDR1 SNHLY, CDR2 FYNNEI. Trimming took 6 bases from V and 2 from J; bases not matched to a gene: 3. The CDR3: CASRWDSNTGELFF. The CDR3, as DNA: TGTGCCAGCAGGTGGGACAGCAACACCGGGGAGCTGTTTTTT.

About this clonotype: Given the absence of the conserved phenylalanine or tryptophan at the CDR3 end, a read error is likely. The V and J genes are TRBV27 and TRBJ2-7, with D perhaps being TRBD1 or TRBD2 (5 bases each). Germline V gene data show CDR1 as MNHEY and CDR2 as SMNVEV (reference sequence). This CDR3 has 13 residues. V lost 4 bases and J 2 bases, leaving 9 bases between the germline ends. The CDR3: CASSSGAAYEQYY. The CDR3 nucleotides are TGTGCCAGCAGTTCCGGGGCAGCCTACGAGCAGTACTAC.

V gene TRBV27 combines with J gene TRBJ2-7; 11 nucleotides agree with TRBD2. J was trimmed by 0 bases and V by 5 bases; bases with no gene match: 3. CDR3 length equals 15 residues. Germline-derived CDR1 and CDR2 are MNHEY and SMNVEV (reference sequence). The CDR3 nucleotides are TGTGCCAGCAGTCGGACTAGCGGGCTCTCCTACGAGCAGTACTTC. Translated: CASSRTSGLSYEQYF.

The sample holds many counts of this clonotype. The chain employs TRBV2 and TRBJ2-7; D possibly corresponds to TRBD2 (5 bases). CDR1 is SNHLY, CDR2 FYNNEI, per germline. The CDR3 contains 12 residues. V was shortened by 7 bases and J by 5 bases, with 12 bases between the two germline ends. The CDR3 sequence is CASIRGGDEQYF. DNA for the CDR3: TGTGCCAGCATCCGGGGTGGGGACGAGCAGTACTTC.

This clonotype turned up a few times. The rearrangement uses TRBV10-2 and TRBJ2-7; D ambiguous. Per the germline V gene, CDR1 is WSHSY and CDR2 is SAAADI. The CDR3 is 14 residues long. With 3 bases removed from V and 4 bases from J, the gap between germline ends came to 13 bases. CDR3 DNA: TGCGCCAGCAGTGAACGAGACCTGGGTTACGAGCAGTACTTC. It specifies CASSERDLGYEQYF.

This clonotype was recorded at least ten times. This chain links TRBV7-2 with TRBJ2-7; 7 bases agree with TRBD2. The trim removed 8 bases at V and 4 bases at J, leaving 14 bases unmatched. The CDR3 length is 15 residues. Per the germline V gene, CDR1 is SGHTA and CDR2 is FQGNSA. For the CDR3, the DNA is TGTGCCAGCTCCACCGGCGGGACTAAGACATACGAGCAGTACTTC. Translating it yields CASSTGGTKTYEQYF.

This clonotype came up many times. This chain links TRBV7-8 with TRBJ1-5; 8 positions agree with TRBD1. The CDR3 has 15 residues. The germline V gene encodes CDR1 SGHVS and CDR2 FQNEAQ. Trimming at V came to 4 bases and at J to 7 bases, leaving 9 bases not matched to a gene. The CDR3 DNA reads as TGTGCCAGCAGCTCAGGGGGCAGAGGGGAACAGCCCCAGCATTTT. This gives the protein CASSSGGRGEQPQHF.

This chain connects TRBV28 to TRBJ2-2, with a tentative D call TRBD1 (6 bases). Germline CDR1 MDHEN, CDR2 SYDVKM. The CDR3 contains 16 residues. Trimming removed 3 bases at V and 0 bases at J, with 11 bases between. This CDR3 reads CASSFVGQPNTGELFF. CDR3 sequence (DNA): TGTGCCAGCAGTTTTGTTGGACAGCCGAACACCGGGGAGCTGTTTTTT. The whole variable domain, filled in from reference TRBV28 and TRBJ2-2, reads DVKVTQSSRYLVKRTGEKVFLECVQDMDHENMFWYRQDPGLGLRLIYFSYDVKMKEKGDIPEGYSVSREKKERFSLILESASTNQTSMYLCASSFVGQPNTGELFFGEGSRLTVL.

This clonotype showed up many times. CDR3 region: CASSTPGQGYGNTIYF. The CDR3 DNA sequence: TGTGCCAGCAGTACGCCCGGACAGGGGTACGGAAACACCATATATTTT. The V and J genes are TRBV28 and TRBJ1-3, with 9 bases identical to TRBD1. CDR1 and CDR2 from the germline V gene are MDHEN and SYDVKM. CDR3 length: 16 amino acids. After removal of 5 bases from V and 4 bases from J, the junction contained 9 bases not matched to a gene. The full variable domain, its missing parts supplied by reference TRBV28 and TRBJ1-3, is DVKVTQSSRYLVKRTGEKVFLECVQDMDHENMFWYRQDPGLGLRLIYFSYDVKMKEKGDIPEGYSVSREKKERFSLILESASTNQTSMYLCASSTPGQGYGNTIYFGEGSWLTVV.

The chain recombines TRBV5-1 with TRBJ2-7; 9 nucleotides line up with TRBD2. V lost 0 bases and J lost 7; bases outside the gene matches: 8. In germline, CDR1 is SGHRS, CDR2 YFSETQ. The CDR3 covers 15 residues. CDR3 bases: TGCGCCAGCAGCTTGGCTCTGACTAGCGGTCAGGAGCAGTACTTC. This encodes CASSLALTSGQEQYF.

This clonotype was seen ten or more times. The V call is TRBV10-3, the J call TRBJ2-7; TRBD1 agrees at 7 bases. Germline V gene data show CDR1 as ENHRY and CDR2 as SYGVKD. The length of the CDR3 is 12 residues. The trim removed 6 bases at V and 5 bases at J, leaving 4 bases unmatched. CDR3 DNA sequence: TGTGCCATCAGCCAAACAGGGGACGAGCAGTACTTC. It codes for CAISQTGDEQYF.

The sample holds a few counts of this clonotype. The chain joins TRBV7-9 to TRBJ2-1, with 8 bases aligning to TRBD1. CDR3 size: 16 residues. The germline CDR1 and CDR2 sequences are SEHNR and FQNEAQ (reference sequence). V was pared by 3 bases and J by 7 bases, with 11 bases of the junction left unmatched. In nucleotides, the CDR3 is TGTGCCAGCAGCTTCCACCGGGACAGGCCGGCAAATGAGCAGTTCTTC. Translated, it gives CASSFHRDRPANEQFF.